These T cell receptor beta chains were read from a single sample in a study of Ad26.COV2.S vaccination and SARS-CoV-2 variants. TCRdb keeps only in-frame clones here, not all; method: immunoSEQ multiplex PCR. The table includes roughly 40,000 clones, approximately 80% detected once. Specimen: peripheral blood, collected after recovery from COVID-19. These receptors were taken from a human donor who had recovered from COVID-19. CDR3s include the opening cysteine and the closing phenylalanine or tryptophan. A D gene is named only where the DNA matches it firmly. Size values are once, few and many counts, or a class for expanded clones, and some rows have none.

clone size	CDR3 length	D gene	V gene	J gene	CDR3 protein	CDR3 DNA
NA	14	TRBD1	TRBV24-1	TRBJ2-7	CATSNRDSSYEQYF	TGTGCCACCAGCAACCGGGACAGCTCCTACGAGCAGTACTTC
NA	15	NA	TRBV6-5	TRBJ1-5	CASRKRDGVSQPQHF	TGTGCCAGCAGGAAACGTGACGGGGTGAGTCAGCCCCAGCATTTT
NA	16	NA	TRBV13	TRBJ2-3	CASSLVGGRSTDTQYF	TGTGCCAGCAGCTTAGTAGGGGGGCGTAGCACAGATACGCAGTATTTT
NA	14	TRBD1	TRBV6-6	TRBJ1-5	CASFDRALGQPQHF	TGTGCCAGCTTTGACAGGGCACTCGGGCAGCCCCAGCATTTT
NA	14	TRBD1	TRBV5-5	TRBJ1-5	CASSAGDRGQPQHF	TGTGCCAGCAGCGCGGGGGACAGGGGACAGCCCCAGCATTTT
NA	13	NA	TRBV2	TRBJ1-1	CATQGQANTEAFF	TGTGCCACCCAAGGGCAGGCGAACACTGAAGCTTTCTTT
NA	15	TRBD2	TRBV27	TRBJ2-3	CASSSTSGRAATQYF	TGTGCCAGCAGTTCCACTAGCGGGAGGGCCGCTACGCAGTATTTT
NA	14	TRBD2	TRBV7-7	TRBJ2-3	CASSSGLASDTQYF	TGTGCCAGCAGCTCTGGACTAGCCTCAGATACGCAGTATTTT
NA	15	NA	TRBV21-1	TRBJ2-1	CASSKQSLIYNEQFF	TGTGCCAGCAGCAAGCAGTCCTTAATCTACAATGAGCAGTTCTTC
few	15	TRBD2	TRBV5-1	TRBJ2-1	CASSLKASGANEQFF	TGCGCCAGCAGCTTGAAAGCTAGCGGGGCCAATGAGCAGTTCTTC
NA	17	TRBD2	TRBV11-2	TRBJ2-5	CASSLSPLAGGRETQYF	TGTGCCAGCAGCTTAAGTCCACTAGCGGGAGGGCGAGAGACCCAGTACTTC
NA	12	NA	TRBV20-1	TRBJ1-1	CSASRQPGEAFF	TGCAGTGCTAGTCGACAGCCCGGTGAAGCTTTCTTT
once	13	NA	TRBV5-1	TRBJ1-1	CASSWDDNTEAFF	TGCGCCAGCAGCTGGGACGACAACACTGAAGCTTTCTTT
NA	15	NA	TRBV7-2	TRBJ2-1	CASSYGTTGWNEQFF	TGTGCCAGCAGCTACGGGACAACGGGCTGGAATGAGCAGTTCTTC
NA	12	TRBD1	TRBV10-3	TRBJ1-1	CAIRGDRGGAFF	TGTGCCATCAGGGGGGACAGGGGCGGAGCTTTCTTT
few	13	NA	TRBV4-1	TRBJ2-3	CASSRGAGDTQYF	TGCGCCAGCAGCCGGGGGGCGGGAGATACGCAGTATTTT
NA	18	NA	TRBV15	TRBJ2-6	CATSREAGRNSGANVLTF	TGTGCCACCAGCAGAGAGGCAGGCCGGAACTCTGGGGCCAACGTCCTGACTTTC
NA	15	TRBD1	TRBV5-1	TRBJ2-7	CASSLTTGAYYEQYF	TGCGCCAGCAGCTTAACGACAGGGGCGTACTACGAGCAGTACTTC
NA	13	NA	TRBV30	TRBJ2-7	CAWSRGLGVEQYF	TGTGCCTGGAGTCGGGGTCTAGGGGTAGAGCAGTACTTC
NA	14	NA	TRBV9	TRBJ2-2	CASSVVQNTGELFF	TGTGCCAGCAGCGTAGTACAGAACACCGGGGAGCTGTTTTTT
NA	18	NA	TRBV5-8	TRBJ1-5	CASSLIFGAEDSNQPQHF	TGTGCCAGCAGCTTGATCTTTGGGGCAGAGGATAGCAATCAGCCCCAGCATTTT
NA	15	NA	TRBV5-1	TRBJ1-1	CASSLGFGVGTEAFF	TGCGCCAGCAGCTTGGGATTCGGGGTGGGGACTGAAGCTTTCTTT
NA	11	NA	TRBV6-5	TRBJ2-1	CASNTVNEQFF	TGTGCCAGCAACACCGTGAATGAGCAGTTCTTC
NA	14	NA	TRBV18	TRBJ2-3	CASSAGTSTDTQYF	TGTGCCAGCTCAGCCGGGACCTCAACAGATACGCAGTATTTT
once	14	TRBD1	TRBV11-2	TRBJ2-1	CASSSRTGNSEQFF	TGTGCCAGCAGCTCCAGGACAGGAAATAGTGAGCAGTTCTTC
NA	13	NA	TRBV12-3/TRBV12-4	TRBJ1-5	CASSLSATGPQHF	TGTGCCAGCAGTTTATCAGCTACCGGGCCCCAGCATTTT
once	16	TRBD1	TRBV7-9	TRBJ2-7	CASSLLSGTGFYEQYF	TGTGCCAGCAGCTTATTGTCCGGGACAGGGTTCTACGAGCAGTACTTC
NA	13	TRBD2	TRBV7-9	TRBJ2-1	CASSLGLPFYQFF	TGTGCCAGCAGCCTGGGACTACCCTTCTACCAGTTCTTC
NA	13	NA	TRBV6-5	TRBJ1-2	CASSYELRDGYTF	TGTGCCAGCAGTTACGAGCTTCGCGATGGCTACACCTTC
NA	15	TRBD2	TRBV3-1/TRBV3-2	TRBJ2-1	CASSVTPGLVGEQFF	TGTGCCAGCAGCGTAACACCGGGACTAGTTGGGGAGCAGTTCTTC
NA	15	TRBD1	TRBV7-9	TRBJ1-6	CASSLGDRDNSPLHF	TGTGCCAGCAGCTTAGGGGACAGGGATAATTCACCCCTCCACTTT
NA	17	TRBD2	TRBV5-1	TRBJ2-2	CASSRLAGASGTGELFF	TGCGCCAGCAGCCGACTAGCGGGGGCCAGCGGAACCGGGGAGCTGTTTTTT
NA	15	TRBD1	TRBV5-6	TRBJ2-3	CASSSVGQASDTQYF	TGTGCCAGCAGCTCCGTAGGACAGGCCTCAGATACGCAGTATTTT
NA	14	TRBD1	TRBV19	TRBJ1-1	CASSNNRGGTEAFF	TGTGCCAGCAGTAACAACAGGGGCGGCACTGAAGCTTTCTTT
NA	12	NA	TRBV3-1/TRBV3-2	TRBJ2-1	CASSQVRGEQFF	TGTGCCAGCAGCCAAGTTCGTGGTGAGCAGTTCTTC
NA	15	NA	TRBV5-1	TRBJ1-1	CASSLDSLGGLEAFF	TGCGCCAGCAGCTTGGATTCTCTTGGGGGTCTTGAAGCTTTCTTT